This T cell receptor (beta chain) was documented in a study of T cells in Graves' hyperthyroidism and ophthalmopathy. Researchers took RNA transcripts and amplified the TCR beta CDR3 regions from them. Primed by the HTBI set, a first-round RT-PCR was run on the TCR CDR3. From the multiplex PCR reads, TCRdb called clonotypes with MiXCR, one entry per CDR3 protein. The profile covers about 840,000 distinct CDR3 sequences, with 35% to 45% appearing a single time and approximately 8.7% taken by the ten largest. The CDR3 has 13 amino acids. From germline, CDR1 is SGDLS and CDR2 YYNGEE. Trimming removed 4 bases at V and 6 bases at J, with 13 bases between. A lack of ophthalmopathy progression within 18 months defined stable Graves' hyperthyroidism. Criteria for exclusion of patients were uncontrolled infection, other autoimmune disease, pregnancy or lactation. The PBMCs were taken from around 9 ml of fresh peripheral blood.

Worth noting for this clonotype: This may be a read error, as it is one base from a much larger clone.

Sequenced: blood. The TCR comes from a man aged 18 to 29 with Graves' hyperthyroidism. The chain links TRBV9 to TRBJ1-2; D is possibly TRBD1 (5 bases). CDR3 sequence reads: CASSCPGTDGYTF. The CDR3 nucleotides are TGTGCCAGCAGCTGCCCCGGGACGGATGGCTACACCTTC.